This TCR beta chain is drawn from a study of identifying expanded T cells in peripheral blood. Findings and caveats of the study: Variance in clone template counts between roughly 2-week samples significantly increased with total template count across all healthy donors.

The data were produced by immunoSEQ multiplex PCR, yet TCRdb's version contains in-frame clones alone and is incomplete. The table shows about 80,000 clones, with roughly 90% occurring only once. In regard to this clone: Its antigen is unidentified.

During the collection period, no donor immune events like infections were recorded. Material: blood. The clonotype was recovered from a person between 18 and 70 years old in good health.

In DNA form, the CDR3 reads TGTGCCAGCAGCCTAGACCCACGCTCTGGAAACACCATATATTTT. It specifies CASSLDPRSGNTIYF. V gene TRBV7-3 combines with J gene TRBJ1-3; D is uncertain. V lost 5 bases and J lost 0, with 11 bases in between. Germline assignment: CDR1 SGHTA and CDR2 FQGTGA. The CDR3 totals 15 residues. The complete variable domain, with remaining parts taken from reference TRBV7-3 and TRBJ1-3, reads GAGVSQTPSNKVTEKGKYVELRCDPISGHTALYWYRQSLGQGPEFLIYFQGTGAADDSGLPNDRFFAVRPEGSVSTLKIQRTERGDSAVYLCASSLDPRSGNTIYFGEGSWLTVV.